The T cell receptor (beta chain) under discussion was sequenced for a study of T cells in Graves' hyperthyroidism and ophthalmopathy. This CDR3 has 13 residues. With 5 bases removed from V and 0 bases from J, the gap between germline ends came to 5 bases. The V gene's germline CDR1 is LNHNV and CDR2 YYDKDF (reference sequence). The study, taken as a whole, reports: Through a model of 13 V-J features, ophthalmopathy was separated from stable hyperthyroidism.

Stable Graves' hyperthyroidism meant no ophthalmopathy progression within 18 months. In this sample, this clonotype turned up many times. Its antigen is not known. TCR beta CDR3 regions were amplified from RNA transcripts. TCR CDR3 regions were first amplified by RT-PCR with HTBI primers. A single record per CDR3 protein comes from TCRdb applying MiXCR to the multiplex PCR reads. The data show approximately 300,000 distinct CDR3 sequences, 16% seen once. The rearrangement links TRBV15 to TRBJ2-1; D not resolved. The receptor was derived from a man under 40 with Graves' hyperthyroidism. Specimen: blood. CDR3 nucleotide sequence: TGTGCCACCAGCCGACACTCCTACAATGAGCAGTTCTTC. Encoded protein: CATSRHSYNEQFF.